The 15 T cell receptor beta chains reported below all come from one sample, sequenced in a study of cytomegalovirus exposure and HLA in healthy donors. The table came from immunoSEQ multiplex PCR; TCRdb's copy has only in-frame clones and leaves some out. Of around 150,000 clones listed, roughly 84% were seen once; the top ten hold about 9.4%. The material sequenced was PBMCs. These receptors were obtained from a man aged 25-45 years in good health and CMV-seropositive.

The chain uses TRBV7-9 and TRBJ2-1; D not resolved. CDR1 and CDR2 from the germline V gene are SEHNR and FQNEAQ (reference sequence). This CDR3 comprises 12 residues. V lost 7 bases to trimming and J lost 6 bases, with 10 bases between them. This chain's CDR3 is CASKSPSNEQFF. The CDR3 DNA is TGTGCCAGCAAGTCCCCCAGCAATGAGCAGTTCTTC.

V usage is TRBV18 and J usage is TRBJ2-7; maybe TRBD1 (5 bases). Germline V gene sequence: CDR1 KGHSH, CDR2 LQKENI. The CDR3 runs to 15 residues. V was trimmed by 2 bases and J by 3 bases, leaving 14 bases between them. The CDR3 spells CASSPSGKDRYEQYF. As DNA, the CDR3 is TGTGCCAGCTCACCATCAGGGAAGGACCGCTACGAGCAGTACTTC.

The V call is TRBV5-6, the J call TRBJ1-2; 7 nucleotides agree with TRBD1. After removal of 4 bases from V and 4 bases from J, the junction contained 7 bases not matched to a gene. This CDR3 is built from 14 residues. CDR1 and CDR2 (germline): SGHDT, YYEEEE. The CDR3 spells CASSPTGTGYGYTF. The CDR3, as DNA: TGTGCCAGCAGCCCGACAGGGACCGGCTATGGCTACACCTTC.

The rearrangement joins TRBV6-6 to TRBJ1-3; maybe TRBD1 (5 bases). CDR3 size: 12 residues. Germline V CDR1 and CDR2: MNHNY, SVGAGI (reference sequence). V dropped 8 bases and J dropped 6 bases, with 11 bases sitting between them. The CDR3 region is CASHRFQNTIYF. CDR3 nucleotide sequence: TGTGCCAGCCACAGGTTCCAAAACACCATATATTTT.

The chain couples TRBV6-5 to TRBJ1-4; 8 positions match TRBD1. Germline CDR1 and CDR2: MNHEY and SVGAGI. The CDR3 extends over 14 amino acids. The V segment lost 6 bases and the J segment 3 bases; nucleotides outside the gene matches: 3. The CDR3 loop reads CASSQQGANEKLFF. The CDR3 DNA follows: TGTGCCAGCAGCCAACAGGGGGCTAATGAAAAACTGTTTTTT.

This clone was counted ten times or more. This rearrangement joins TRBV2 to TRBJ1-1, with 7 bases aligning to TRBD1. The CDR3 spans 14 residues. The ends lost 3 bases at V and 4 bases at J; junction bases unmatched: 5. Germline V lookup: CDR1 SNHLY, CDR2 FYNNEI. The CDR3 DNA reads as TGTGCCAGCAGTGAGGACAGGTCGATCACTGAAGCTTTCTTT. It translates to CASSEDRSITEAFF.

The rearrangement links TRBV7-6 to TRBJ2-7, with TRBD1 identical over 9 bases. This CDR3 has 17 residues. Per the germline V gene, CDR1 is SGHVS and CDR2 is FNYEAQ. V was clipped by 1 base and J by 4 bases; unmatched bases: 11. The CDR3: CASSLVLGDRASYEQYF. The CDR3 DNA follows: TGTGCCAGCAGCTTAGTTCTTGGGGACAGGGCCTCATACGAGCAGTACTTC.

The chain carries TRBV19 and TRBJ1-5; TRBD1 matches 9 bases. Germline assignment: CDR1 LNHDA and CDR2 SQIVND (reference sequence). The CDR3 runs 13 residues. V lost 6 bases to trimming and J lost 10 bases; unmatched junction nucleotides: 7. The CDR3 is CASSNRDRDPQHF. The CDR3 coding sequence is TGTGCCAGTAGCAACCGGGACAGGGACCCCCAGCATTTT.

The chain joins TRBV28 to TRBJ2-3; 7 bases are shared with TRBD1. This CDR3 spans 18 amino acids. CDR1 MDHEN and CDR2 SYDVKM come from the germline V gene. The V gene end was trimmed by 1 base and the J gene end by 0 bases; junction bases not matched to a gene: 10. The CDR3 reads CASSLFPHRGTSTDTQYF. The CDR3 nucleotides are TGTGCCAGCAGTTTATTCCCACACAGGGGAACGAGCACAGATACGCAGTATTTT.

The CDR3 region is CASQGGGGADTQYF. The CDR3 nucleotides are TGCGCCAGCCAGGGAGGGGGAGGCGCAGATACGCAGTATTTT. The V call is TRBV5-1, the J call TRBJ2-3; TRBD2 might be the D (7 bases). The ends were cut back, 7 bases at V and 4 bases at J, with 16 bases in the middle. This CDR3 spans 14 amino acids. Germline assignment: CDR1 SGHRS and CDR2 YFSETQ.

This chain joins TRBV5-6 and TRBJ2-3; 11 nucleotides line up with TRBD2. V dropped 1 base and J dropped 2; count of bases not matched to a gene: 6. CDR1 is SGHDT and CDR2 is YYEEEE in the germline V gene. The CDR3 is 17 amino acids. In DNA, the CDR3 is TGTGCCAGCAGCTTGAAACTAGCGGGAGTATCCACAGATACGCAGTATTTT. Amino acids: CASSLKLAGVSTDTQYF.

This chain joins TRBV19 and TRBJ2-6, with D possibly TRBD2 on 6 matching bases. CDR3 length: 16 amino acids. Trimming left V 4 bases short and J 2 bases short, with 12 bases between. Germline CDR1 LNHDA, CDR2 SQIVND (reference sequence). The CDR3 region has the DNA TGTGCCAGTAGTACCCCCCGGGAGACTGGGGCCAACGTCCTGACTTTC. Protein sequence: CASSTPRETGANVLTF. The full variable domain, in which reference TRBV19 and TRBJ2-6 provide the parts outside the CDR3, is DGGITQSPKYLFRKEGQNVTLSCEQNLNHDAMYWYRQDPGQGLRLIYYSQIVNDFQKGDIAEGYSVSREKKESFPLTVTSAQKNPTAFYLCASSTPRETGANVLTFGAGSRLTVL.

The chain links TRBV15 to TRBJ1-2; 10 bases are a match to TRBD1. This CDR3 has 15 amino acids. Trimming removed 0 bases from V and 12 bases from J; junction bases left unmatched: 10. Germline-derived CDR1 and CDR2 are LNHNV and YYDKDF (reference sequence). This CDR3 is CATSRDFGTGERDTF. CDR3 DNA sequence: TGTGCCACCAGCAGAGATTTCGGGACAGGGGAGAGAGACACCTTC.

This rearrangement joins TRBV9 to TRBJ1-3; perhaps TRBD1 as D (5 bases). V lost 0 bases to trimming and J lost 4 bases, with 14 bases between them. This CDR3 is 16 amino acids long. The germline V gene has CDR1 SGDLS and CDR2 YYNGEE. In DNA form, the CDR3 reads TGTGCCAGCAGCGTAGGGCAGGGTTTCGGGGGAAACACCATATATTTT. Translating it yields CASSVGQGFGGNTIYF.

The chain carries TRBV5-1 and TRBJ2-3, with 8 bases fitting TRBD1. CDR3 length equals 15 residues. Per germline, CDR1 SGHRS and CDR2 YFSETQ. J was trimmed by 0 bases and V by 4 bases; bases with no gene match: 4. The CDR3 DNA reads TGCGCCAGCAGCCAGGGGGCCCTAAGCACAGATACGCAGTATTTT. The encoded protein is CASSQGALSTDTQYF.